These 32 T cell receptor beta chains originate from one sample sequenced in a study of CD8+ T cells in alopecia areata. Once RNA had been extracted, it was reverse transcribed into cDNA to act as the sequencing template. TCRdb's table, derived via immunoSEQ multiplex PCR, lists solely in-frame clones and lacks some. The table has roughly 150,000 clones, over 80% seen once. The sample in question was CD8+ T cells sorted from blood, obtained at week 0. The receptors stem from a human donor with alopecia areata.

This chain joins TRBV7-6 and TRBJ2-7; 8 bases are a match to TRBD2. V shed 5 bases, J shed 0 bases, and the junction held 12 bases outside the gene matches. CDR3 length: 17 residues. Germline CDR1 reads SGHVS; CDR2 reads FNYEAQ. In DNA, the CDR3 is TGTGCCAGCAGCCCCACGATCGGCGGGGGGAGCTCCTACGAGCAGTACTTC. This translates into CASSPTIGGGSSYEQYF. Variable domain in full (rest from reference TRBV7-6 and TRBJ2-7): GAGVSQSPRYKVTKRGQDVALRCDPISGHVSLYWYRQALGQGPEFLTYFNYEAQQDKSGLPNDRFSAERPEGSISTLTIQRTEQRDSAMYRCASSPTIGGGSSYEQYFGPGTRLTVT.

The rearrangement joins TRBV11-2 to TRBJ2-3; tentatively, D is TRBD1 (6 bases). V was pared by 5 bases and J by 3 bases, with 12 bases between. This CDR3 has 14 residues. Looked up from germline, CDR1 is SGHAT and CDR2 is FQNNGV. The CDR3 sequence: CASSHVQGTDTQYF. As DNA, the CDR3 is TGTGCCAGCAGCCACGTACAGGGAACAGATACGCAGTATTTT.

This clone was found a few times. The rearrangement links TRBV2 to TRBJ2-1, with 11 nucleotides matching TRBD2. Unmatched junction bases numbered 4, after V lost 5 bases and J lost 1 base. The CDR3 length is 16 residues. From germline, CDR1 is SNHLY and CDR2 FYNNEI. DNA for the CDR3: TGTGCCAGCAGTACTAGCGGGAGATCTTCCTACAATGAGCAGTTCTTC. Encoded protein: CASSTSGRSSYNEQFF. The full variable domain, in which reference TRBV2 and TRBJ2-1 provide the parts outside the CDR3, is EPEVTQTPSHQVTQMGQEVILRCVPISNHLYFYWYRQILGQKVEFLVSFYNNEISEKSEIFDDQFSVERPDGSNFTLKIRSTKLEDSAMYFCASSTSGRSSYNEQFFGPGTRLTVL.

This clone was seen only once. The rearrangement joins TRBV11-2 to TRBJ2-7, with D maybe TRBD2 (5 bases). V was shortened by 4 bases and J by 5 bases, with 18 bases between the two germline ends. Germline V lookup: CDR1 SGHAT, CDR2 FQNNGV. The length of the CDR3 is 15 residues. CDR3 sequence: CASSSVLIRGNEQYF. For the CDR3, the DNA is TGTGCCAGCAGCTCGGTTCTAATTAGAGGGAACGAGCAGTACTTC.

The V and J genes are TRBV29-1 and TRBJ1-2; D unclear. V was clipped by 0 bases and J by 8 bases, with 13 bases between them. Per germline, CDR1 SQVTM and CDR2 ANQGSEA. The CDR3 is 13 amino acids. CDR3 sequence: CSVEDRSPGGYTF. The CDR3 DNA reads TGCAGCGTTGAAGATCGGTCCCCTGGGGGCTACACCTTC.

The chain recombines TRBV30 with TRBJ2-7; 13 bases are a match to TRBD2. The germline gives CDR1 GTSNPN, CDR2 SVGIG (reference sequence). V shed 6 bases and J 4 bases; nucleotides not matched to a gene: 12. This CDR3 region has 16 residues. The CDR3 protein is CACGLAGAYSPYEQYF. Written as DNA, the CDR3 is TGTGCCTGTGGACTAGCGGGAGCCTATTCCCCGTACGAGCAGTACTTC.

The V and J genes are TRBV30 and TRBJ1-2; D is ambiguous. Germline V CDR1 and CDR2: GTSNPN, SVGIG (reference sequence). The germline V and J ends were trimmed by 2 bases and 4 bases, with 11 bases remaining between them. The CDR3 totals 13 residues. The CDR3 bases are TGTGCCTGGAGTAACGAGGGCGTCTATGGCTACACCTTC. Encoded protein: CAWSNEGVYGYTF.

The J gene is TRBJ1-1, the V gene TRBV7-3; the D is unclear. Germline CDR1 and CDR2: SGHTA and FQGTGA. The CDR3 is made up of 13 amino acids. The germline V and J ends were trimmed by 2 bases and 3 bases, with 7 bases remaining between them. The CDR3 nucleotides are TGTGCCAGCAGCTTATATTTCCACACTGAAGCTTTCTTT. It is translated as CASSLYFHTEAFF. The variable domain in full, completed from reference TRBV7-3 and TRBJ1-1, reads GAGVSQTPSNKVTEKGKYVELRCDPISGHTALYWYRQSLGQGPEFLIYFQGTGAADDSGLPNDRFFAVRPEGSVSTLKIQRTERGDSAVYLCASSLYFHTEAFFGQGTRLTVV.

This clone was detected once. A much larger clone lies one base from this, so it may be a read error. This sample includes further DNA sequences coding for the same CDR3. This chain joins TRBV7-6 and TRBJ2-1; D is tentatively TRBD1 or TRBD2 (5 bases each). The CDR3 has 12 residues. V dropped 1 base and J dropped 8 bases, with 6 bases sitting between them. CDR1 SGHVS and CDR2 FNYEAQ come from the germline V gene. CDR3 in amino acids: CASSLGGDEQFF. For the CDR3, the DNA is TGTGCCAGCAGCTTAGGAGGGGATGAGCAGTTCTTC.

This chain links TRBV7-9 with TRBJ1-1; D not certain. Germline V gene lookup returns CDR1 SEHNR and CDR2 FQNEAQ (reference sequence). V gave up 4 bases and J gave up 4 bases, with 7 bases separating them. The CDR3 loop spans 12 amino acids. CDR3 loop: CASSWGGTEAFF. DNA for the CDR3: TGTGCCAGCAGCTGGGGAGGCACTGAAGCTTTCTTT.

V and J are TRBV2 and TRBJ2-7, with D possibly being TRBD2 (6 bases). CDR1 SNHLY and CDR2 FYNNEI come from the germline V gene. Trimming stripped 3 bases from V and 6 bases from J, with 15 bases between. CDR3 length: 14 residues. The CDR3 nucleotides read TGTGCCAGCAGTGAGGACGGGAGAGCCGGCGAGCAGTACTTC. Its translation: CASSEDGRAGEQYF.

V is TRBV7-2 and J is TRBJ2-7; D is unclear. CDR3 length: 12 residues. CDR1 and CDR2 from the germline V gene are SGHTA and FQGNSA. The V end lost 5 bases, the J end lost 3 bases, and 8 bases lay between the germline ends. In DNA, the CDR3 is TGTGCCAGCAGCCTCCTCTTCTACGAGCAGTACTTC. It encodes CASSLLFYEQYF.

The J gene is TRBJ2-4, the V gene TRBV27, with 9 bases lining up with TRBD1. V was clipped by 2 bases and J by 9 bases; unmatched bases: 5. CDR1 and CDR2 (germline): MNHEY, SMNVEV (reference sequence). The CDR3 sequence is 14 residues long. CDR3 nucleotides: TGTGCCAGCAGTTTAGCCGGGACAGGGCCCATTCAGTACTTC. Translated, it gives CASSLAGTGPIQYF.

This clone has more than one count but fewer than ten. The CDR3 is CASSRFEDSTYNEQFF. The CDR3 DNA is TGTGCCAGCAGCCGATTCGAGGACAGCACCTACAATGAGCAGTTCTTC. V usage is TRBV14 and J usage is TRBJ2-1; D is perhaps TRBD1 (6 bases). This CDR3 has 16 residues. Per germline, CDR1 SGHDN and CDR2 FVKESK. Deletions cut 4 bases from V and 2 bases from J, with 15 bases between.

This clone was recorded once. The chain joins TRBV19 to TRBJ1-5, with TRBD1 identical over 7 bases. CDR3 length equals 15 residues. V lost 6 bases, J lost 7 bases, and 12 bases stayed unmatched. From germline, CDR1 is LNHDA and CDR2 SQIVND (reference sequence). CDR3 in amino acids: CASSSLQGSDQPQHF. The CDR3 coding sequence is TGTGCCAGTAGCAGCCTACAGGGGAGTGACCAGCCCCAGCATTTT.

The chain couples TRBV9 to TRBJ2-4; TRBD2 matches at 9 bases. V dropped 1 base and J dropped 2; count of bases not matched to a gene: 10. The CDR3 is 18 amino acids. Germline V CDR1 and CDR2: SGDLS, YYNGEE. CDR3 in amino acids: CASSVSGGGAGTKNIQYF. The CDR3 DNA reads TGTGCCAGCAGCGTATCTGGCGGGGGGGCCGGGACCAAAAACATTCAGTACTTC.

This rearrangement joins TRBV9 to TRBJ2-1; a weak D match, TRBD2 (6 bases). CDR1 SGDLS and CDR2 YYNGEE come from the germline V gene. The CDR3 sequence is 12 residues long. V lost 4 bases and J lost 10, with 12 bases in between. CDR3 nucleotide sequence: TGTGCCAGCAGCCCCGGGGCGGGGGAGCAGTTCTTC. This encodes CASSPGAGEQFF.

The chain employs TRBV27 and TRBJ2-7; D remains ambiguous. The CDR3 runs to 13 residues. Germline CDR1 and CDR2: MNHEY and SMNVEV (reference sequence). With 10 bases removed from V and 5 bases from J, the gap between germline ends came to 18 bases. The CDR3 nucleotides are TGTGCCACATCGACTTCAGGATCCCACGAGCAGTACTTC. This sequence encodes CATSTSGSHEQYF.

The rearrangement links TRBV5-6 to TRBJ1-1; tentative D call: TRBD1 (6 bases). Germline V gene lookup returns CDR1 SGHDT and CDR2 YYEEEE. This CDR3 spans 13 amino acids. The germline V and J ends were trimmed by 5 bases and 0 bases, with 8 bases remaining between them. This CDR3 reads CASRTGMNTEAFF. CDR3 coding DNA: TGTGCCAGCAGGACAGGAATGAACACTGAAGCTTTCTTT.

This clone was observed once. V usage is TRBV27 and J usage is TRBJ2-2, with D uncertain. The germline V gene encodes CDR1 MNHEY and CDR2 SMNVEV (reference sequence). This CDR3 has 13 residues. Trimming took off 3 bases at V and 6 bases at J, with 8 bases between the two ends. The CDR3 DNA follows: TGTGCCAGCAGTTTTGGTGGATCCGGGGAGCTGTTTTTT. It codes for CASSFGGSGELFF.

The chain links TRBV19 to TRBJ2-7, with D uncertain. In germline, CDR1 is LNHDA, CDR2 SQIVND (reference sequence). V was shortened by 5 bases and J by 3 bases, with 14 bases between the two germline ends. CDR3 size: 14 residues. The CDR3 is CASSLGPQDYEQYF. As DNA, the CDR3 is TGTGCCAGTAGTTTAGGACCGCAGGACTACGAGCAGTACTTC.

This chain connects TRBV7-3 to TRBJ2-1; the D is unclear. The germline V gene has CDR1 SGHTA and CDR2 FQGTGA. Trimming left V 2 bases short and J 2 bases short, with 13 bases between. The CDR3 extends over 16 amino acids. This CDR3 reads CASSLGPEATYNEQFF. DNA of the CDR3: TGTGCCAGCAGCTTAGGTCCGGAAGCTACCTACAATGAGCAGTTCTTC. The full variable domain, in which reference TRBV7-3 and TRBJ2-1 provide the parts outside the CDR3, is GAGVSQTPSNKVTEKGKYVELRCDPISGHTALYWYRQSLGQGPEFLIYFQGTGAADDSGLPNDRFFAVRPEGSVSTLKIQRTERGDSAVYLCASSLGPEATYNEQFFGPGTRLTVL.

V usage is TRBV7-6 and J usage is TRBJ2-7; 8 bases fit TRBD1. The V gene's germline CDR1 is SGHVS and CDR2 FNYEAQ. The CDR3 covers 21 residues. Trimming took 1 base from V and 2 from J; bases not matched to a gene: 22. Here the CDR3 reads CASSLGPKTGANGWTTYEQYF. CDR3 bases: TGTGCCAGCAGCTTAGGGCCTAAGACAGGGGCTAATGGTTGGACAACCTACGAGCAGTACTTC.

V gene TRBV5-1 combines with J gene TRBJ1-4, with 10 bases identical to TRBD1. The CDR3 covers 17 residues. The germline V gene encodes CDR1 SGHRS and CDR2 YFSETQ. V lost 7 bases to trimming and J lost 5 bases; unmatched junction nucleotides: 14. The CDR3 nucleotides are TGCGCCAGCGAAAAGGGGACAGGGGAGTACGAAAATGAAAAACTGTTTTTT. This gives the protein CASEKGTGEYENEKLFF.

The chain carries TRBV19 and TRBJ2-7; the D gene is possibly TRBD1 (6 bases). The CDR3 is 14 amino acids. With 0 bases removed from V and 3 bases from J, the gap between germline ends came to 9 bases. CDR1 and CDR2 (germline): LNHDA, SQIVND (reference sequence). DNA for the CDR3: TGTGCCAGTAGTATAGATACAGGGCGCTACGAGCAGTACTTC. Amino acid sequence: CASSIDTGRYEQYF.

The chain has TRBV9 and TRBJ1-2; D call uncertain. V gave up 0 bases and J gave up 5 bases, with 14 bases separating them. The germline V gene has CDR1 SGDLS and CDR2 YYNGEE. The CDR3 is 15 residues long. The CDR3 nucleotides read TGTGCCAGCAGCGTAGGAGAGAGATTTATATATGGCTACACCTTC. Protein sequence: CASSVGERFIYGYTF.

The rearrangement links TRBV4-1 to TRBJ1-6; D remains ambiguous. The CDR3 has 12 amino acids. The germline V gene encodes CDR1 MGHRA and CDR2 YSYEKL. The ends were cut back, 2 bases at V and 15 bases at J, with 11 bases in the middle. The CDR3 loop is CASSQNGQILHF. Here the CDR3 DNA reads TGCGCCAGCAGCCAAAATGGGCAGATCCTCCACTTT.

This clone was observed a single time. This chain connects TRBV2 to TRBJ1-3; 9 nucleotides agree with TRBD1. V shed 7 bases and J 1 base; nucleotides not matched to a gene: 8. Germline CDR1 is SNHLY and CDR2 is FYNNEI. There are 16 residues in the CDR3. The CDR3 nucleotides read TGTGCCAGCACCACTACAGGGGGCTCATCTGGAAACACCATATATTTT. This encodes CASTTTGGSSGNTIYF.

The chain uses TRBV19 and TRBJ1-1; 7 nucleotides line up with TRBD1. The CDR3 consists of 12 residues. The germline gives CDR1 LNHDA, CDR2 SQIVND (reference sequence). With V trimmed by 10 bases and J by 4 bases, 6 bases remained unmatched. The CDR3: CAIKGAGTEAFF. For the CDR3, the DNA is TGTGCCATAAAGGGGGCTGGCACTGAAGCTTTCTTT.

The CDR3: CASSPFRGTDTQYF. DNA for the CDR3: TGTGCCAGCAGCCCTTTCCGGGGCACAGATACGCAGTATTTT. The rearrangement uses TRBV5-4 and TRBJ2-3; unclear D gene. Trimming removed 4 bases at V and 1 base at J, with 10 bases between. The germline gives CDR1 SGHNT, CDR2 YYREEE (reference sequence). CDR3 size: 14 residues.

This clone has more than one count but fewer than ten. This chain joins TRBV14 and TRBJ2-2; a possible D gene is TRBD1 (6 bases). CDR3 length: 14 amino acids. The V gene's germline CDR1 is SGHDN and CDR2 FVKESK. The V end was cut by 4 bases, the J end by 6 bases, with 12 bases between. The CDR3 loop reads CASSPDSLAGELFF. The CDR3 DNA reads TGTGCCAGCAGCCCGGACAGCCTAGCCGGGGAGCTGTTTTTT. Filled out from reference TRBV14 and TRBJ2-2, the complete variable domain reads EAGVTQFPSHSVIEKGQTVTLRCDPISGHDNLYWYRRVMGKEIKFLLHFVKESKQDESGMPNNRFLAERTGGTYSTLKVQPAELEDSGVYFCASSPDSLAGELFFGEGSRLTVL.

This chain joins TRBV27 and TRBJ1-4, with D hard to call. Germline V gene lookup returns CDR1 MNHEY and CDR2 SMNVEV (reference sequence). Between the trimmed V and J ends, which lost 4 bases and 8 bases, there was a span of 17 bases. The CDR3 has 15 amino acids. Here the CDR3 reads CASSSLTGGSEKLFF. The CDR3 nucleotides are TGTGCCAGCAGTTCCCTTACGGGTGGGAGCGAAAAACTGTTTTTT. The full variable domain, rest sourced from reference TRBV27 and TRBJ1-4, is EAQVTQNPRYLITVTGKKLTVTCSQNMNHEYMSWYRQDPGLGLRQIYYSMNVEVTDKGDVPEGYKVSRKEKRNFPLILESPSPNQTSLYFCASSSLTGGSEKLFFGSGTQLSVL.